This T cell receptor (beta chain) derives from a study of cytomegalovirus exposure and HLA in healthy donors. Study findings and constraints: Roughly uniform depth of sequencing across donors was assumed in presence/absence analyses. In a later analysis, TCR beta V- and J-gene trimming was associated with a missense DCLRE1C variant. Apart from CMV serostatus, no immune exposure information was available. An apparent linkage of common viral pathogens to several of the most significant clusters emerged in a later analysis.

The PCR contained 60 Vbeta and 13 Jbeta primers. TCRdb keeps only in-frame clones here, not all; method: immunoSEQ multiplex PCR. The table shows roughly 100,000 clones, with approximately 72% occurring only once. Worth noting for this clone: Its antigen is not known.

CDR1 LNHDA and CDR2 SQIVND come from the germline V gene (reference sequence). The length of the CDR3 is 12 residues. Trimming left V 1 base short and J 7 bases short, with 4 bases between. The clonotype comes from a woman in her forties or fifties in good health and CMV-seronegative. Sequencing was performed on PBMCs. The chain links TRBV19 to TRBJ2-2; D not certain. The CDR3 here is CASSIVHGELFF. The CDR3 DNA sequence: TGTGCCAGTAGTATAGTTCACGGGGAGCTGTTTTTT.